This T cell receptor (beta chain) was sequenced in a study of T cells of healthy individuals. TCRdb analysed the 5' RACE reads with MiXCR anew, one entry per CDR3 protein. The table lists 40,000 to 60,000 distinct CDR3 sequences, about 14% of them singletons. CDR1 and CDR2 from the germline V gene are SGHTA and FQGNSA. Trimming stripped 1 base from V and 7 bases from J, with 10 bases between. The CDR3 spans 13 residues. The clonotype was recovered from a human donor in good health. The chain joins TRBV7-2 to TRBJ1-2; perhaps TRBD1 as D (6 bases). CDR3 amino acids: CASSLGGGGGYTF. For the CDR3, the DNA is TGTGCCAGCAGCTTAGGGGGGGGCGGTGGCTACACCTTC.